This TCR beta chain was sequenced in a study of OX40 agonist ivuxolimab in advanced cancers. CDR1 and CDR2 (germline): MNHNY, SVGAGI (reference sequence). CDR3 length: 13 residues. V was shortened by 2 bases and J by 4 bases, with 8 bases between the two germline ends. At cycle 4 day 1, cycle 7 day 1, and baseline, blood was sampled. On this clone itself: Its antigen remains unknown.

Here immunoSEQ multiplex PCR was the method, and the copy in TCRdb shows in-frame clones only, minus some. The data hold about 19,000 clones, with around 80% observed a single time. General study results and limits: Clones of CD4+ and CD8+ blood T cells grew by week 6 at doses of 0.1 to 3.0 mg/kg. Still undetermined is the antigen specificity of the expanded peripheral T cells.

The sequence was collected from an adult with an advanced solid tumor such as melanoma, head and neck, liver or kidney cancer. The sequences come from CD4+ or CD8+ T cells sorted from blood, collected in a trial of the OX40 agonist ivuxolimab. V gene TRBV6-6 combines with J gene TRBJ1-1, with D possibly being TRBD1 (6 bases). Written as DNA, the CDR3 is TGTGCCAGCAGTTACGGGGGCCGCACTGAAGCTTTCTTT. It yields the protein CASSYGGRTEAFF.